Listed here are 18 T cell receptor beta chains from one sample, sequenced in a study of T-cell memory formation after mild COVID-19. MiXCR, run by TCRdb on the 5' RACE reads, gives a single entry per CDR3 protein. The sample lists about half a million distinct CDR3 sequences; about 18% were seen once. The sample taken for sequencing was PBMCs or a T cell subset sorted from them (not recorded which). Receptors originate from an adult woman who had mild COVID-19 (a few samples of this study predate the infection). Cell type and time point are not known.

The V call is TRBV12-3 or TRBV12-4, the J call TRBJ2-7; D is possibly TRBD1 (6 bases). With 2 bases removed from V and 7 bases from J, the gap between germline ends came to 18 bases. There are 15 residues in the CDR3. CDR3 amino acids: CASSLTGLGPWEQYF. CDR3 nucleotide sequence: TGTGCCAGCAGTTTAACAGGGCTCGGTCCTTGGGAGCAGTACTTC.

The gene calls are TRBV7-8 and TRBJ2-6; a weak D match, TRBD2 (7 bases). The CDR3 has 19 amino acids. V was clipped by 5 bases and J by 0 bases, with 20 bases between them. In germline, CDR1 is SGHVS, CDR2 FQNEAQ. The CDR3 coding sequence is TGTGCCAGCAGCCTCGGGGAGGGGACATCGTTCTCTGGGGCCAACGTCCTGACTTTC. Translation: CASSLGEGTSFSGANVLTF.

There are a few counts of this clonotype. The V and J genes are TRBV30 and TRBJ2-7; D gene unclear. Germline V gives CDR1 GTSNPN, CDR2 SVGIG (reference sequence). With 1 base removed from V and 0 bases from J, the gap between germline ends came to 1 base. The CDR3 runs 11 residues. CDR3 nucleotide sequence: TGTGCCTGGAGTGACTCCTACGAGCAGTACTTC. This encodes CAWSDSYEQYF. Full variable domain (rest looked up from reference TRBV30 and TRBJ2-7): SQTIHQWPATLVQPVGSPLSLECTVEGTSNPNLYWYRQAAGRGLQLLFYSVGIGQISSEVPQNLSASRPQDRQFILSSKKLLLSDSGFYLCAWSDSYEQYFGPGTRLTVT.

The chain is built from TRBV12-3 or TRBV12-4 and TRBJ1-5, with 9 nucleotides matching TRBD1. The CDR3 length is 19 residues. J gave up 4 bases and V 1 base, and 14 bases lay outside the gene matches. The CDR3 is CASSLGERDRVILNQPQHF. The CDR3 coding sequence is TGTGCCAGCAGTTTAGGGGAGCGGGACAGGGTAATCTTAAATCAGCCCCAGCATTTT.

Only a few counts were recorded for this clonotype. This chain connects TRBV2 to TRBJ1-2; D is perhaps TRBD1 (6 bases). Germline V CDR1 and CDR2: SNHLY, FYNNEI. There are 14 residues in the CDR3. V lost 3 bases, J lost 3 bases, and 11 bases lay in between. The CDR3 DNA reads TGTGCCAGCAGTGACGCAGGGGCAGACTATGGCTACACCTTC. Its protein product is CASSDAGADYGYTF.

The chain combines TRBV24-1 with TRBJ1-2, with D hard to call. Trimming left V 1 base short and J 3 bases short, with 5 bases between. Germline CDR1 reads KGHDR; CDR2 reads SFDVKD. The CDR3 length is 13 residues. CDR3 loop: CATSDFEDYGYTF. The CDR3 DNA reads TGTGCCACCAGTGATTTTGAAGACTATGGCTACACCTTC.

The chain links TRBV14 to TRBJ1-2; D might be TRBD1 (6 bases). The CDR3 totals 13 residues. V lost 5 bases, J lost 2 bases, and 9 bases lay in between. Germline values: CDR1 SGHDN, CDR2 FVKESK. CDR3 coding DNA: TGTGCCAGCAGCTACGACAGGAACTATGGCTACACCTTC. This translates into CASSYDRNYGYTF. The whole variable domain, remainder taken from reference TRBV14 and TRBJ1-2, is EAGVTQFPSHSVIEKGQTVTLRCDPISGHDNLYWYRRVMGKEIKFLLHFVKESKQDESGMPNNRFLAERTGGTYSTLKVQPAELEDSGVYFCASSYDRNYGYTFGSGTRLTVV.

The chain links TRBV10-2 to TRBJ2-5; the D gene is possibly TRBD2 (6 bases). Between the trimmed V and J ends, which lost 6 bases and 5 bases, there was a span of 13 bases. Per germline, CDR1 WSHSY and CDR2 SAAADI. This CDR3 has 13 amino acids. CDR3 nucleotide sequence: TGCGCCAGCAGAGTCGGGAGCAGGGAGACCCAGTACTTC. This gives the protein CASRVGSRETQYF.

This rearrangement joins TRBV30 to TRBJ1-1, with D possibly matching TRBD1 (5 bases). CDR1 and CDR2 from the germline V gene are GTSNPN and SVGIG (reference sequence). The V and J ends lost 5 bases and 4 bases respectively, with 20 bases between them. The CDR3 spans 15 residues. This CDR3 reads CAWARGRVKATEAFF. In DNA form, the CDR3 reads TGTGCCTGGGCTAGAGGCAGGGTGAAGGCCACTGAAGCTTTCTTT.

This clonotype was seen a handful of times. V and J are TRBV4-2 and TRBJ2-5; the D is unclear. This CDR3 has 15 residues. V shed 0 bases and J shed 5 bases, with 13 bases lying between them. Looked up from germline, CDR1 is LGHNA and CDR2 is YNFKEQ. CDR3: CASSQEERTAETQYF. The CDR3 nucleotides are TGTGCCAGCAGCCAAGAAGAGAGGACCGCGGAGACCCAGTACTTC.

This clonotype was counted between two and nine times. The gene calls are TRBV7-2 and TRBJ2-5, with no clear D. CDR1 is SGHTA and CDR2 is FQGNSA in the germline V gene. The V end was cut by 3 bases, the J end by 5 bases, with 13 bases between. This CDR3 contains 14 residues. The CDR3 loop reads CASSFPLSTETQYF. The CDR3 DNA reads TGTGCCAGCAGCTTTCCCCTTTCTACGGAGACCCAGTACTTC.

This sequence joins TRBV2 and TRBJ1-5; D uncertain. With 8 bases removed from V and 3 bases from J, the gap between germline ends came to 8 bases. CDR1 and CDR2 (germline): SNHLY, FYNNEI. The CDR3 spans 12 residues. The CDR3 spells CASGPLNQPQHF. For the CDR3, the DNA is TGTGCCAGCGGGCCCCTCAATCAGCCCCAGCATTTT. Looking up the rest from reference TRBV2 and TRBJ1-5 gives the full variable domain: EPEVTQTPSHQVTQMGQEVILRCVPISNHLYFYWYRQILGQKVEFLVSFYNNEISEKSEIFDDQFSVERPDGSNFTLKIRSTKLEDSAMYFCASGPLNQPQHFGDGTRLSIL.

In its sample, this clonotype was seen a few times. This rearrangement joins TRBV7-2 to TRBJ1-6, with 8 positions matching TRBD1. Per germline, CDR1 SGHTA and CDR2 FQGNSA. The V gene end was trimmed by 4 bases and the J gene end by 5 bases; junction bases not matched to a gene: 7. This CDR3 comprises 16 residues. CDR3 DNA: TGTGCCAGCAGCTATCCGGACAGGGTCCATAATTCACCCCTCCACTTT. Its translation: CASSYPDRVHNSPLHF.

This chain uses TRBV3-1 with TRBJ1-2; perhaps TRBD1 as D (5 bases). Germline CDR1 is LGHDT and CDR2 is YNNKEL (reference sequence). The ends were cut back, 4 bases at V and 3 bases at J, with 15 bases in the middle. The CDR3 loop spans 15 amino acids. CDR3 amino acids: CASSLYAGKDYGYTF. The CDR3 DNA follows: TGTGCCAGCAGCCTTTACGCAGGGAAGGACTATGGCTACACCTTC.

The chain joins TRBV9 to TRBJ1-2; D ambiguous. Trimming stripped 0 bases from V and 2 bases from J, with 11 bases between. The germline CDR1 and CDR2 sequences are SGDLS and YYNGEE. The CDR3 spans 15 residues. CDR3 amino acids: CASSVDGLKNYGYTF. In DNA form, the CDR3 reads TGTGCCAGCAGCGTAGATGGCTTAAAGAACTATGGCTACACCTTC.

This clonotype was picked up many times. The chain combines TRBV29-1 with TRBJ2-7; D might be TRBD1 or TRBD2, each matching 5 bases. CDR1 SQVTM and CDR2 ANQGSEA come from the germline V gene. With 4 bases removed from V and 2 bases from J, the gap between germline ends came to 15 bases. This CDR3 comprises 14 residues. CDR3 DNA: TGCAGCGTTGTGGTGGGGAGAGGGGCCTACGAGCAGTACTTC. This gives the protein CSVVVGRGAYEQYF.

The rearrangement joins TRBV11-3 to TRBJ2-3; D may be TRBD1 (5 bases). The V end was cut by 5 bases, the J end by 5 bases, with 17 bases between. The germline CDR1 and CDR2 sequences are SGHNT and YENEEA. The CDR3 runs 15 residues. The CDR3 nucleotides read TGTGCCAGCAGCCAGGACAACCCCCCAAGAGATACGCAGTATTTT. This translates into CASSQDNPPRDTQYF.

The chain joins TRBV7-6 to TRBJ2-5, with 8 bases lining up with TRBD1. This CDR3 contains 14 residues. The V and J ends lost 4 bases and 5 bases, in that order; junction bases with no gene match: 6. The germline CDR1 and CDR2 sequences are SGHVS and FNYEAQ. CDR3 loop: CASSYRTGMETQYF. The CDR3, as DNA: TGTGCCAGCAGCTACCGGACAGGGATGGAGACCCAGTACTTC.